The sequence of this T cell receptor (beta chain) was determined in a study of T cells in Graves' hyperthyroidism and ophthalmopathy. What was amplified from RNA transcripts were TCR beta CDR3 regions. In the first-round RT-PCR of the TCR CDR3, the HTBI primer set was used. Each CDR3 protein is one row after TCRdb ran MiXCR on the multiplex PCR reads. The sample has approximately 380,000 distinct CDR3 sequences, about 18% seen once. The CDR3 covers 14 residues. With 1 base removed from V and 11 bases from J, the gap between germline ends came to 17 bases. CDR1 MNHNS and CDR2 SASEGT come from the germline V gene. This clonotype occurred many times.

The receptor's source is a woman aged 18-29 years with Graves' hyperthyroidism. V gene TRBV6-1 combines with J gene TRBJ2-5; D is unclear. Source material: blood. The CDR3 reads CASSEVLFSVAQYF. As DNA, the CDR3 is TGTGCCAGCAGTGAAGTTTTGTTTTCGGTTGCTCAGTACTTC.